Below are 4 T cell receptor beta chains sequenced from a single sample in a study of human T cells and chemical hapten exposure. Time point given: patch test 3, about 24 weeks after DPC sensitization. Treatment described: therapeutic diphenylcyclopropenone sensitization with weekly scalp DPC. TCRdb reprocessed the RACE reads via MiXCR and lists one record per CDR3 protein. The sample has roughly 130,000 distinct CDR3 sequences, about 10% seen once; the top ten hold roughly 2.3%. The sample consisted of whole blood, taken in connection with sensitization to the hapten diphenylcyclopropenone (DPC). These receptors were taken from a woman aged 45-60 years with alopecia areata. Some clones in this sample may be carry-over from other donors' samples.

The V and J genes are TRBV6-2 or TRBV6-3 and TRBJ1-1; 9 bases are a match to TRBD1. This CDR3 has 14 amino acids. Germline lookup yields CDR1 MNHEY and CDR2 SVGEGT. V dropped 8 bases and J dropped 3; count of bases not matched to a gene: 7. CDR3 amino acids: CASRSWTGDTEAFF. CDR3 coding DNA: TGTGCCAGCCGTTCTTGGACAGGGGACACTGAAGCTTTCTTT.

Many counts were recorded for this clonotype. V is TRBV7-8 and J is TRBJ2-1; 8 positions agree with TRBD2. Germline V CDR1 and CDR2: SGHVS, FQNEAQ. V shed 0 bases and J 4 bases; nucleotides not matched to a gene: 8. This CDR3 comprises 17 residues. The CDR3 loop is CASSLAWERGSYNEQFF. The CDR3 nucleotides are TGTGCCAGCAGCTTAGCATGGGAGCGGGGGTCTTACAATGAGCAGTTCTTC.

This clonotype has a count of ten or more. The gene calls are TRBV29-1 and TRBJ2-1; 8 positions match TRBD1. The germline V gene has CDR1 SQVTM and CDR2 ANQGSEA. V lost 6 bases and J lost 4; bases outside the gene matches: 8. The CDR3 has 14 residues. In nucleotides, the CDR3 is TGCAGCGTACCAGGGGGCGCCGGGTACAATGAGCAGTTCTTC. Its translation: CSVPGGAGYNEQFF.

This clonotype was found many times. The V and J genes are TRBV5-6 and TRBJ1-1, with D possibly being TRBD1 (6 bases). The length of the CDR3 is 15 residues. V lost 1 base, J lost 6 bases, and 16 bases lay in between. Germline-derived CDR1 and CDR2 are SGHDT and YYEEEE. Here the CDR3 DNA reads TGTGCCAGCAGCTTGATTCAGGGGCATGGCGCTGAAGCTTTCTTT. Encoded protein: CASSLIQGHGAEAFF.